In this sample, the clone carrying this TCR beta chain turned up once. The sample originates from a study of shared clonotypes between healthy human individuals. Donors had no recently reported acute infections or vaccinations and were HIV-negative. Profiling relied on immunoSEQ multiplex PCR, and the TCRdb table lists in-frame clones only, not all of them. The sample lists more than 550,000 clones; about nine tenths were seen once. Trimming took off 0 bases at V and 3 bases at J, with 11 bases between the two ends. Germline V gene sequence: CDR1 LGHNA, CDR2 YSLEER. The CDR3 runs 15 residues. The chain joins TRBV4-3 to TRBJ1-2; unclear D gene. The specimen was memory CD8+ T cells from PBMCs. Subset noted: CD45RO+ cells pooled with CCR7-negative TemRA cells. The clonotype was recovered from a man younger than 35 in good health. Some clones in this sample may be carry-over from other donors' samples. This CDR3 reads CASSQDTKSYYGYTF. CDR3 in DNA: TGCGCCAGCAGCCAAGATACCAAGAGTTACTATGGCTACACCTTC.